What follows are 3 T cell receptor beta chains derived from one specimen sequenced in a study of blood T cell repertoires in COVID-19. Sequenced by immunoSEQ multiplex PCR; TCRdb stores in-frame clones only, minus some. In the table there are just under 85,000 clones, approximately 86% of which are singletons. The sample was peripheral blood. Receptor source: an elderly man with active or convalescent COVID-19.

This sequence joins TRBV3-1 (or the pseudogene TRBV3-2) and TRBJ1-1; D not certain. Germline CDR1 and CDR2: LGHDT and YNNKEL (reference sequence). This CDR3 has 18 residues. V was shortened by 1 base and J by 4 bases, with 22 bases between the two germline ends. The chain's CDR3 is CASSQGRFGLQGLTEAFF. Here the CDR3 DNA reads TGTGCCAGCAGCCAAGGTCGTTTTGGGCTCCAAGGCCTCACTGAAGCTTTCTTT.

The CDR3 nucleotides read TGCGCCAGCGGAGCTAGCGGGCGTAACACCGGGGAGCTGTTTTTT. It translates to CASGASGRNTGELFF. The chain carries TRBV10-2 and TRBJ2-2; 8 bases fit TRBD2. The V gene's germline CDR1 is WSHSY and CDR2 SAAADI. The CDR3 loop spans 15 amino acids. The junction had 7 bases not matched to a gene; V was cut back by 8 bases and J by 2 bases.

The J gene is TRBJ2-7, the V gene TRBV5-6; 7 bases agree with TRBD2. Germline CDR1 and CDR2: SGHDT and YYEEEE. CDR3 length: 13 amino acids. After removal of 2 bases from V and 6 bases from J, the junction contained 5 bases not matched to a gene. The CDR3 region is CASSFSGTTEQYV. The CDR3 coding sequence is TGTGCCAGCAGCTTCTCCGGGACTACCGAGCAGTACGTC.